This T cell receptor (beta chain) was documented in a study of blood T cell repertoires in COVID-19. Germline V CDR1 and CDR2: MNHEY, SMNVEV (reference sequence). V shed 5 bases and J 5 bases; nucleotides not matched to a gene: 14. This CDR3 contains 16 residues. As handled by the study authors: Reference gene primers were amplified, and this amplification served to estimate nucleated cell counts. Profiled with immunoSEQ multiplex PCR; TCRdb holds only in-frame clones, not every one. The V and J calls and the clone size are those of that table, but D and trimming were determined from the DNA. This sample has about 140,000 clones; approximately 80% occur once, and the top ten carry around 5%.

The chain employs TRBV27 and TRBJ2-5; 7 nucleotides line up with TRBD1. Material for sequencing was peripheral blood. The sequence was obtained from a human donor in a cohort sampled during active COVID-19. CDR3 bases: TGTGCCAGCAGTCCCCTCTGGACAGGTCAAACTGAGACCCAGTACTTC. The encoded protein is CASSPLWTGQTETQYF.